This entry lists 27 T cell receptor beta chains sequenced from one sample in a study of PD-1 blockade in classical Hodgkin lymphoma. Stated time point: newly diagnosed, previously untreated cHL patient sample. Purified CD4+ T cells were obtained from thawed PBMCs through magnetic negative selection. Using immunoSEQ multiplex PCR, the repertoire was profiled, and TCRdb retains in-frame clones only, with some absent. Here the sample spans roughly 30,000 clones, about 89% being singletons. Input material: CD4+ T cells from blood. These receptors all come from a human donor with classical Hodgkin lymphoma.

V and J are TRBV2 and TRBJ2-3; 11 bases fit TRBD2. CDR1 SNHLY and CDR2 FYNNEI come from the germline V gene. This CDR3 spans 15 amino acids. J gave up 6 bases and V 4 bases, and 6 bases lay outside the gene matches. The CDR3 loop is CASSATSGRADTQYF. The CDR3 bases are TGTGCCAGCAGTGCAACTAGCGGGAGAGCGGATACGCAGTATTTT.

V is TRBV15 and J is TRBJ2-5; 10 nucleotides match TRBD1. CDR3 size: 15 residues. Germline V gene data show CDR1 as LNHNV and CDR2 as YYDKDF (reference sequence). Trimming removed 5 bases from V and 5 bases from J; junction bases left unmatched: 8. CDR3 protein: CATSPWGQGTETQYF. The CDR3 region has the DNA TGTGCCACCAGCCCCTGGGGACAGGGGACGGAGACCCAGTACTTC.

The chain joins TRBV10-3 to TRBJ1-4, with 7 nucleotides matching TRBD1. The CDR3 is 14 residues long. Germline V gene lookup returns CDR1 ENHRY and CDR2 SYGVKD. Trimming removed 2 bases from V and 5 bases from J; junction bases left unmatched: 2. CDR3 in amino acids: CAISEETGNEKLFF. CDR3 DNA: TGTGCCATCAGTGAGGAGACAGGGAATGAAAAACTGTTTTTT.

The chain employs TRBV7-2 and TRBJ1-4, with D maybe TRBD1 (5 bases). The CDR3 consists of 14 residues. The V gene lost 2 bases and the J gene lost 8 bases, with 12 bases spanning the gap. CDR1 is SGHTA and CDR2 is FQGNSA in the germline V gene. CDR3 nucleotides: TGTGCCAGCAGCTTAAGGGGACGACTAGAAAAACTGTTTTTT. Its protein product is CASSLRGRLEKLFF.

The V and J genes are TRBV7-9 and TRBJ1-5; no reliable D call. The V end was cut by 5 bases, the J end by 3 bases, with 11 bases between. The CDR3 sequence is 14 residues long. Germline CDR1 and CDR2: SEHNR and FQNEAQ (reference sequence). DNA of the CDR3: TGTGCCAGCAGCCGAGACATACCCAATCAGCCCCAGCATTTT. Translating it yields CASSRDIPNQPQHF. The variable domain in full, completed from reference TRBV7-9 and TRBJ1-5, reads DTGVSQNPRHKITKRGQNVTFRCDPISEHNRLYWYRQTLGQGPEFLTYFQNEAQLEKSRLLSDRFSAERPKGSFSTLEIQRTEQGDSAMYLCASSRDIPNQPQHFGDGTRLSIL.

The chain has TRBV28 and TRBJ1-5; 9 nucleotides agree with TRBD1. V was clipped by 5 bases and J by 6 bases; unmatched bases: 8. Germline V gives CDR1 MDHEN, CDR2 SYDVKM. The CDR3 is made up of 15 amino acids. In nucleotides, the CDR3 is TGTGCCAGCAGTGTAACAGGGGGCGTCGGTCAGCCCCAGCATTTT. Translating it yields CASSVTGGVGQPQHF.

This chain connects TRBV6-1 to TRBJ2-3; the D gene is possibly TRBD2 (6 bases). Germline assignment: CDR1 MNHNS and CDR2 SASEGT. The CDR3 runs to 15 residues. Deletions cut 6 bases from V and 2 bases from J, with 15 bases between. The CDR3 here is CASRGPLAYTDTQYF. CDR3 DNA sequence: TGTGCCAGCAGGGGCCCGCTAGCGTACACAGATACGCAGTATTTT.

Only a few counts were recorded for this clone. The V gene is TRBV7-9, the J gene TRBJ1-2; D not resolved. The CDR3 length is 12 residues. Germline CDR1 reads SEHNR; CDR2 reads FQNEAQ (reference sequence). V dropped 5 bases and J dropped 3 bases, with 7 bases sitting between them. The CDR3 sequence: CASSPVDYGYTF. In nucleotides, the CDR3 is TGTGCCAGCAGCCCAGTGGACTATGGCTACACCTTC.

V usage is TRBV18 and J usage is TRBJ1-4; D remains unclear. The CDR3 covers 16 residues. Germline lookup yields CDR1 KGHSH and CDR2 LQKENI. Trimming removed 0 bases at V and 0 bases at J, with 8 bases between. This chain's CDR3 is CASSPPWISTNEKLFF. The CDR3 DNA reads as TGTGCCAGCTCACCACCGTGGATTTCAACTAATGAAAAACTGTTTTTT.

CDR3 DNA sequence: TGTGCCAGCAGGGAAGCGGGAGGCCACTACAATGAGCAGTTCTTC. Amino acid sequence: CASREAGGHYNEQFF. This chain connects TRBV7-2 to TRBJ2-1; TRBD2 matches at 9 bases. The CDR3 contains 15 residues. V gave up 6 bases and J gave up 3 bases; unmatched junction bases: 6. Germline V gene lookup returns CDR1 SGHTA and CDR2 FQGNSA. The full variable domain, rest sourced from reference TRBV7-2 and TRBJ2-1, is GAGVSQSPSNKVTEKGKDVELRCDPISGHTALYWYRQSLGQGLEFLIYFQGNSAPDKSGLPSDRFSAERTGGSVSTLTIQRTQQEDSAVYLCASREAGGHYNEQFFGPGTRLTVL.

This rearrangement joins TRBV6-5 to TRBJ2-1; D perhaps matches TRBD1 (6 bases). The CDR3 totals 14 residues. Trimming shortened V by 4 bases and J by 5 bases, and 12 bases separated the two germline ends. Germline V gives CDR1 MNHEY, CDR2 SVGAGI. The CDR3: CASSFGTKHNEQFF. For the CDR3, the DNA is TGTGCCAGCAGTTTTGGGACAAAGCACAATGAGCAGTTCTTC.

The chain joins TRBV6-1 to TRBJ1-1; D gene uncertain. Germline V gene data show CDR1 as MNHNS and CDR2 as SASEGT. Between the trimmed V and J ends, which lost 2 bases and 1 base, there was a span of 11 bases. This CDR3 is 15 amino acids long. Here the CDR3 reads CASSEIRVTNTEAFF. DNA for the CDR3: TGTGCCAGCAGTGAAATTAGGGTCACGAACACTGAAGCTTTCTTT.

This sequence joins TRBV7-9 and TRBJ1-2, with D possibly TRBD1 on 6 matching bases. V was pared by 4 bases and J by 3 bases, with 9 bases between. CDR3 length: 13 residues. Germline CDR1 is SEHNR and CDR2 is FQNEAQ (reference sequence). The CDR3 sequence: CASSSRGDYGYTF. CDR3 nucleotide sequence: TGTGCCAGCAGCTCCAGGGGCGACTATGGCTACACCTTC. The full variable domain, with the rest looked up from reference TRBV7-9 and TRBJ1-2, is DTGVSQNPRHKITKRGQNVTFRCDPISEHNRLYWYRQTLGQGPEFLTYFQNEAQLEKSRLLSDRFSAERPKGSFSTLEIQRTEQGDSAMYLCASSSRGDYGYTFGSGTRLTVV.

J is TRBJ2-7 and V is TRBV12-2. TRBV12-2 is a listed pseudogene. This CDR3 is built from 15 residues. CDR3 bases: TGTGCAAGTCCCGAAGCCCCGGGACCCACTAACGAGCAGTACTTC. As protein: CASPEAPGPTNEQYF.

This chain connects TRBV7-2 to TRBJ2-1; a weak D match, TRBD2 (6 bases). The V end was cut by 6 bases, the J end by 7 bases, with 10 bases between. CDR3 size: 12 residues. The germline V gene has CDR1 SGHTA and CDR2 FQGNSA. The CDR3 bases are TGTGCCAGCAGGTCTAGCGTTAATGAGCAGTTCTTC. Translated: CASRSSVNEQFF.

The chain has TRBV30 and TRBJ1-3; D gene ambiguous. The germline V gene has CDR1 GTSNPN and CDR2 SVGIG (reference sequence). Trimming took off 3 bases at V and 0 bases at J, with 15 bases between the two ends. The CDR3 spans 16 residues. CDR3 loop: CAWRGRVRLSGNTIYF. The CDR3 nucleotides read TGTGCCTGGAGAGGTAGGGTCAGGCTCTCTGGAAACACCATATATTTT.

The genes are TRBV27 and TRBJ2-3; 7 nucleotides agree with TRBD1. Germline assignment: CDR1 MNHEY and CDR2 SMNVEV (reference sequence). Losses at the gene ends were 5 bases for V and 2 bases for J; bases not matched to a gene: 13. This CDR3 is 17 amino acids long. The CDR3 coding sequence is TGTGCCAGCAGTCTGGGACAGACTCTTCCGATCACAGATACGCAGTATTTT. Protein sequence: CASSLGQTLPITDTQYF.

The sample holds a few counts of this clone. The J gene is TRBJ1-1, the V gene TRBV25-1; 10 nucleotides align to TRBD1. CDR1 and CDR2 from the germline V gene are MGHDK and SYGVNS. CDR3 length equals 12 residues. V trimming: 8 bases; J trimming: 7 bases; junction bases outside the gene matches: 4. CDR3 loop: CASSRDRGEAFF. The CDR3 nucleotides read TGTGCCAGCTCGAGGGACAGGGGTGAAGCTTTCTTT.

The V gene is TRBV11-2, the J gene TRBJ1-4; D is perhaps TRBD1 (5 bases). This CDR3 region has 14 residues. Per germline, CDR1 SGHAT and CDR2 FQNNGV. The germline V and J ends were trimmed by 5 bases and 8 bases, with 15 bases remaining between them. Written as DNA, the CDR3 is TGTGCCAGCAGCCCCGACCGGCGGGGGGAAAAACTGTTTTTT. This gives the protein CASSPDRRGEKLFF.

V usage is TRBV7-7 and J usage is TRBJ2-3, with a tentative D call TRBD2 (5 bases). V was shortened by 1 base and J by 4 bases, with 9 bases between the two germline ends. Germline CDR1 is SSHAT and CDR2 is FNYEAQ (reference sequence). CDR3 size: 14 residues. CDR3 bases: TGTGCCAGCAGCTTAGACATAGCGTCAGATACGCAGTATTTT. This translates into CASSLDIASDTQYF.

The J gene is TRBJ1-2, the V gene TRBV4-1; no reliable D call. The V end was cut by 0 bases, the J end by 2 bases, with 7 bases between. CDR3 length equals 14 residues. Germline V gene lookup returns CDR1 MGHRA and CDR2 YSYEKL. In nucleotides, the CDR3 is TGCGCCAGCAGCCAAGACAGTTTGAACTATGGCTACACCTTC. Translation: CASSQDSLNYGYTF.

This clone showed up just once. V gene TRBV29-1 combines with J gene TRBJ1-2; D possibly corresponds to TRBD1 (5 bases). CDR1 SQVTM and CDR2 ANQGSEA come from the germline V gene. The ends were cut back, 5 bases at V and 6 bases at J, with 16 bases in the middle. The CDR3 has 13 amino acids. The CDR3 nucleotides read TGCAGCGTTCGCCAGGGACTCGCCCATGGCTACACCTTC. Translating gives CSVRQGLAHGYTF.

The chain joins TRBV6-1 to TRBJ1-2; the D is unclear. The germline V gene encodes CDR1 MNHNS and CDR2 SASEGT. Trimming removed 6 bases at V and 2 bases at J, with 13 bases between. This CDR3 is built from 14 residues. The CDR3 sequence: CASSLWFGNYGYTF. The CDR3 coding sequence is TGTGCCAGCAGCCTTTGGTTCGGGAACTATGGCTACACCTTC.

The rearrangement joins TRBV5-6 to TRBJ2-7; D unclear. The V gene lost 4 bases and the J gene lost 0 bases, with 2 bases spanning the gap. Germline CDR1 and CDR2: SGHDT and YYEEEE. CDR3 length: 11 residues. The CDR3 is CASSHSYEQYF. The CDR3 DNA is TGTGCCAGCAGCCACTCCTACGAGCAGTACTTC.

The chain recombines TRBV10-3 with TRBJ2-7, with 11 positions matching TRBD2. The ends lost 7 bases at V and 4 bases at J; junction bases unmatched: 12. The CDR3 is made up of 16 amino acids. The V gene's germline CDR1 is ENHRY and CDR2 SYGVKD. The DNA of the CDR3 is TGTGCCATCATCCGCCAAACTAGCGGGAGACGATACGAGCAGTACTTC. Its translation: CAIIRQTSGRRYEQYF.

The sample holds one count of this clone. The chain joins TRBV10-3 to TRBJ2-5, with D uncertain. V was trimmed by 6 bases and J by 1 base, leaving 6 bases between them. Germline V lookup: CDR1 ENHRY, CDR2 SYGVKD. CDR3 length: 12 residues. The chain's CDR3 is CAIRGSQETQYF. DNA of the CDR3: TGTGCCATCAGGGGAAGCCAAGAGACCCAGTACTTC.

CDR3 sequence reads: CASSPWTGTNYGYTF. The CDR3 bases are TGTGCCAGTAGTCCTTGGACAGGGACCAACTATGGCTACACCTTC. This chain joins TRBV19 and TRBJ1-2, with 8 bases lining up with TRBD1. The CDR3 has 15 amino acids. V lost 5 bases, J lost 2 bases, and 7 bases stayed unmatched. Germline loops: CDR1 LNHDA, CDR2 SQIVND (reference sequence).